A selection of T cell receptor beta chains follows, all from one sample in a study of CD8 T cells in ankylosing spondylitis. MiXCR was run by TCRdb on the 5' RACE reads, yielding one entry per CDR3 protein. The profile covers about 340,000 distinct CDR3 sequences, with approximately 22% appearing a single time and about an eighth taken by the ten largest. The sequencing sample was made of blood, either unsorted or a sorted T cell fraction (not recorded which). All receptors come from a male donor with ankylosing spondylitis or in good health (not recorded which). Both conserved end residues are part of each CDR3. D genes are given only for firm matches. Some rows have no size entry. The others give once, few or many, or a class for an expanded clone.

j_call,clone_size,v_call,d_call,cdr3_length,cdr3_aa,cdr3_nt
TRBJ2-7,many,TRBV4-1,.,14,CASSLGTDTYEQYF,TGCGCCAGCAGCCTCGGGACGGATACGTACGAGCAGTACTTC
TRBJ2-1,few,TRBV29-1,.,14,CSVAPLRAYNEQFF,TGCAGCGTCGCCCCTTTGCGGGCCTACAATGAGCAGTTCTTC
TRBJ2-7,few,TRBV29-1,.,13,CSVWLGDSYEQYF,TGCAGCGTTTGGTTGGGGGATTCCTACGAGCAGTACTTC
TRBJ1-1,few,TRBV30,.,12,CAWQNLLSQAFF,TGTGCCTGGCAGAATCTCTTGAGTCAGGCTTTCTTT
TRBJ2-2,.,TRBV4-2,.,13,CASSPSETGELFF,TGTGCCAGCAGCCCTAGTGAGACCGGGGAGCTGTTTTTT
TRBJ2-5,.,TRBV6-1,TRBD2,13,CASSEWEGETQYF,TGTGCCAGCAGTGAATGGGAGGGAGAGACCCAGTACTTC
TRBJ1-1,many,TRBV12-3/TRBV12-4,.,12,CASSFRAPEAFF,TGTGCCAGCAGTTTCAGGGCCCCTGAAGCTTTCTTT
TRBJ2-2,few,TRBV4-1,.,16,CASSQHLQGGTGELFF,TGCGCCAGCAGCCAACACCTACAGGGAGGCACCGGGGAGCTGTTTTTT
TRBJ2-1,.,TRBV6-5,.,15,CASSYGATIYNEQFF,TGTGCCAGCAGTTACGGAGCGACAATCTACAATGAGCAGTTCTTC
TRBJ1-5,.,TRBV15,.,14,CATSRDPSQQPQHF,TGTGCCACCAGCAGAGATCCTAGCCAGCAGCCCCAGCATTTT
TRBJ2-2,few,TRBV20-1,.,12,CSAREVTGELFF,TGCAGTGCTAGAGAGGTGACCGGGGAGCTGTTTTTT
TRBJ2-7,once,TRBV20-1,.,13,CSARAGPAYEQYF,TGCAGTGCTAGAGCCGGACCAGCCTACGAGCAGTACTTC
TRBJ1-2,few,TRBV5-6,.,14,CASSLGHLGDGYTF,TGTGCCAGCAGCTTGGGGCACCTAGGGGATGGCTACACCTTC
TRBJ2-1,few,TRBV27,.,15,CASSLEQVAYNEQFF,TGTGCCAGCAGTTTGGAGCAGGTAGCCTACAATGAGCAGTTCTTC
TRBJ2-7,few,TRBV4-1,TRBD2,16,CASSQGAGGASYGQYF,TGCGCCAGCAGCCAAGGTGCCGGGGGGGCCTCCTACGGGCAGTACTTC
TRBJ2-1,few,TRBV30,TRBD2,10,CAWGGVEQFF,TGTGCCTGGGGGGGGGTTGAGCAGTTCTTC
TRBJ2-3,.,TRBV20-1,.,14,CSARSIENQDTQYF,TGCAGTGCTAGGTCTATCGAGAACCAAGATACGCAGTATTTT
TRBJ2-7,.,TRBV27,.,14,CASSLSASYYEQYF,TGTGCCAGCAGTTTATCCGCCTCTTACTACGAGCAGTACTTC
TRBJ2-5,.,TRBV18,.,15,CASSPAGDPGETQYF,TGTGCCAGCTCACCAGCGGGTGATCCCGGGGAGACCCAGTACTTC
TRBJ2-7,.,TRBV11-2,.,16,CASSLEGRGSRYEQYF,TGTGCCAGCAGCTTGGAGGGTAGGGGAAGTCGGTACGAGCAGTACTTC
TRBJ2-1,few,TRBV9,.,14,CASSTWGDYNEQFF,TGTGCCAGCAGCACCTGGGGAGACTACAATGAGCAGTTCTTC
TRBJ1-1,few,TRBV12-3/TRBV12-4,.,13,CASSLGAGSEAFF,TGTGCCAGCAGTTTAGGGGCCGGGTCTGAAGCTTTCTTT
TRBJ1-1,many,TRBV12-3/TRBV12-4,.,13,CASSRTMNTEAFF,TGTGCCAGCAGCCGTACCATGAACACTGAAGCTTTCTTT
TRBJ2-6,few,TRBV9,.,17,CASSVSTDRRGANVLTF,TGTGCCAGCAGCGTATCGACAGATAGACGTGGGGCCAACGTCCTGACTTTC
TRBJ2-7,.,TRBV19,.,15,CASSISADRTLEQYF,TGTGCCAGTAGTATATCAGCAGACAGGACCCTCGAGCAGTACTTC
TRBJ2-3,.,TRBV12-3/TRBV12-4,.,18,CASSLSSITGSSTDTQYF,TGTGCCAGCAGTTTATCATCGATAACAGGGTCTAGCACAGATACGCAGTATTTT
TRBJ2-7,.,TRBV3-1,TRBD2,14,CASSPGRGSYEQYF,TGTGCCAGCAGCCCGGGGCGGGGGAGCTACGAGCAGTACTTC
TRBJ2-1,.,TRBV29-1,TRBD2,15,CSVEEALAGGSEQFF,TGCAGCGTTGAAGAGGCTCTAGCGGGGGGTAGTGAGCAGTTCTTC
TRBJ2-2,.,TRBV11-3,.,17,CASSLDLGTVNTGELFF,TGTGCCAGCAGCTTAGATCTCGGGACGGTGAACACCGGGGAGCTGTTTTTT
TRBJ2-3,.,TRBV4-1,.,16,CASSLQDSVRADTQYF,TGCGCCAGCAGCCTCCAGGACAGCGTAAGGGCAGATACGCAGTATTTT
TRBJ1-1,.,TRBV28,.,14,CASSLVKTGAEAFF,TGTGCCAGCAGTTTAGTGAAGACAGGAGCTGAAGCTTTCTTT
TRBJ1-6,.,TRBV12-3/TRBV12-4,.,11,CASSTGTALHF,TGTGCCAGCAGTACAGGGACGGCCCTCCACTTT
TRBJ2-5,.,TRBV5-6,TRBD1,16,CASRRTGTGDGETQYF,TGTGCCAGCAGGCGCACCGGGACAGGGGATGGGGAGACCCAGTACTTC
TRBJ2-1,.,TRBV4-1,.,17,CASSQARQGRGNNEQFF,TGCGCCAGCAGCCAGGCGAGACAGGGGAGGGGAAACAATGAGCAGTTCTTC
TRBJ1-3,.,TRBV12-3/TRBV12-4,.,14,CASSWDTSGNTIYF,TGTGCCAGCAGTTGGGACACCTCTGGAAACACCATATATTTT
TRBJ2-5,few,TRBV12-3/TRBV12-4,.,16,CASSLAGGGRSATQYF,TGTGCCAGCAGTTTAGCGGGAGGGGGCAGGTCAGCGACCCAGTACTTC
TRBJ2-5,.,TRBV12-3/TRBV12-4,TRBD2,14,CASSEMWGGETQYF,TGTGCCAGCAGCGAGATGTGGGGAGGGGAGACCCAGTACTTC
TRBJ1-2,.,TRBV16,.,11,CASSQQDGYTF,TGTGCCAGCAGCCAGCAGGACGGCTACACCTTC
TRBJ1-2,few,TRBV7-6,TRBD1,14,CASSLAGTGKGYTF,TGTGCCAGCAGCTTAGCCGGGACAGGGAAAGGCTACACCTTC
TRBJ1-2,few,TRBV7-9,.,15,CASSPPGTSSGGYTF,TGTGCCAGCAGCCCCCCCGGTACGTCCTCCGGGGGCTACACCTTC
TRBJ2-7,few,TRBV29-1,.,12,CSPMGESYEQYF,TGCAGCCCGATGGGGGAATCCTACGAGCAGTACTTC
TRBJ1-5,few,TRBV5-5,.,13,CASSSGTNQPQHF,TGTGCCAGCAGCTCGGGGACAAATCAGCCCCAGCATTTT
TRBJ2-1,few,TRBV28,TRBD1,15,CASRLGQGARNEQFF,TGTGCCAGCAGACTCGGACAGGGGGCGAGGAATGAGCAGTTCTTC
TRBJ2-3,few,TRBV9,TRBD1,15,CASTEGQGAADTQYF,TGTGCCAGCACCGAGGGACAGGGGGCCGCAGATACGCAGTATTTT
TRBJ2-7,.,TRBV15,TRBD2,17,CATSRARVAGGVYEQYF,TGTGCCACCAGCAGAGCGAGGGTGGCGGGGGGTGTCTACGAGCAGTACTTC
TRBJ2-2,.,TRBV4-1,.,17,CASSQVTGGTNTGELFF,TGCGCCAGCAGCCAAGTTACCGGGGGTACGAACACCGGGGAGCTGTTTTTT
TRBJ2-5,.,TRBV12-3/TRBV12-4,.,11,CASSVSGTQYF,TGTGCCAGCAGTGTTTCGGGGACCCAGTACTTC